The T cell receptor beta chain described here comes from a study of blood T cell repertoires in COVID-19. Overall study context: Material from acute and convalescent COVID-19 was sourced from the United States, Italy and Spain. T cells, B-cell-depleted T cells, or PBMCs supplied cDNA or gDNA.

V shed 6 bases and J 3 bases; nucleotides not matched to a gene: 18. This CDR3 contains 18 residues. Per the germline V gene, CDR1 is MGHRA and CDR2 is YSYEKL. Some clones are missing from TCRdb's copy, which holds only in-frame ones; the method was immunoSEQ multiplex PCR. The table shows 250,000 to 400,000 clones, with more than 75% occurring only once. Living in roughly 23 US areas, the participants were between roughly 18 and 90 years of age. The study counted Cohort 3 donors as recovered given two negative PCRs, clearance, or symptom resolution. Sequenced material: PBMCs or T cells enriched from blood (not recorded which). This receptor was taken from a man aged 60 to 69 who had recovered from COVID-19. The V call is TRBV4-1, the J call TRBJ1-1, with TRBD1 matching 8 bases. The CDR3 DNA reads TGCGCCAGCAGAACTCTCCCGGGACAGGTCTTTTCCCACACTGAAGCTTTCTTT. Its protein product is CASRTLPGQVFSHTEAFF.